The T cell receptor beta chain described here comes from a study of beta chain features in type 1 diabetes. General observations from the study: Type 1 diabetes patients had fewer VDJ junction insertions and more deletions. Researchers report that Type 1 diabetes patients had moderately but significantly shorter TCRB CDR3s across all four CD4+ subsets.

A note on this clone: Antigen: not known.

The study reverse transcribed the entire isolated RNA, so it sequenced expressed TCRB transcripts. The assay was immunoSEQ multiplex PCR, and TCRdb's table has in-frame clones only and misses some. The table records 640,000 or so clones, over 10% of them present only once. The ends were cut back, 6 bases at V and 3 bases at J, with 14 bases in the middle. This CDR3 is built from 15 residues. Germline CDR1 is MDHEN and CDR2 is SYDVKM. Donors underwent one heparinised blood draw, around 120 mL on average. A sort by CD45RO/CCR7/CD25/CD127/CD95/CD27 yielded CD4+ naive, central memory, regulatory and stem cell-like memory cells. Each sorted fraction was over 95% pure.

Input material: naive CD4+ T cells from blood. The receptor's source is a man aged 18 to 29 with type 1 diabetes. The genes are TRBV28 and TRBJ2-2; D uncertain. CDR3: CASSSPWTDTGELFF. The CDR3 region has the DNA TGTGCCAGCAGCTCCCCATGGACGGACACCGGGGAGCTGTTTTTT.